This T cell receptor beta chain was sequenced during a study of blood T cell repertoires in COVID-19. Background on the study: Spain, Italy and the United States supplied samples that represented acute and convalescent COVID-19.

Trimming took 2 bases from V and 7 from J; bases not matched to a gene: 4. CDR3 length: 15 amino acids. CDR1 and CDR2 (germline): SGHRS, YFSETQ. Original handling: Nucleated cell counts were estimated from reference gene primer amplification. Sequencing was performed with immunoSEQ multiplex PCR; in TCRdb, only in-frame clones are kept and a portion is missing. V, J and clone size are those of that table, while D and trimming were read from the DNA. The table lists 20,000 to 30,000 clones, approximately 92% of them singletons. The sample was peripheral blood. The chain has TRBV5-1 and TRBJ2-2; 11 positions match TRBD1. The clonotype comes from a human donor in a cohort sampled during active COVID-19. DNA of the CDR3: TGCGCCAGCAGCTTCGGGGACAGGGGGTTCGGGGAGCTGTTTTTT. Protein sequence: CASSFGDRGFGELFF.